The rows below give T cell receptor beta chains drawn from one sample of a study of cytomegalovirus exposure and HLA in healthy donors. TCRdb keeps only in-frame clones here, not all; method: immunoSEQ multiplex PCR. The table has over 150,000 clones, 95% to 96% seen once. The sample taken for sequencing was PBMCs. Receptors originate from a woman aged 18 to 35 in good health and CMV-seronegative. The CDR3 runs from the conserved cysteine through the conserved F or W. The D gene is left open where the match is weak. A clone size is listed for some rows: how often the clone was seen (once, few, many), or a class if it is expanded.

J: TRBJ2-3
length: 17
D: NA
size: NA
V: TRBV4-3
CDR3: CASSQAPRGLQADTQYF
DNA: TGCGCCAGCAGCCAAGCTCCCCGGGGGTTACAGGCAGATACGCAGTATTTT

J: TRBJ1-4
length: 16
D: NA
size: NA
V: TRBV4-1
CDR3: CASSQWGSATNEKLFF
DNA: TGCGCCAGCAGCCAATGGGGCAGCGCAACTAATGAAAAACTGTTTTTT

J: TRBJ2-1
length: 15
D: NA
size: NA
V: TRBV15
CDR3: CATSRGESASNEQFF
DNA: TGTGCCACCAGCAGAGGGGAGTCGGCGTCCAATGAGCAGTTCTTC

J: TRBJ2-3
length: 15
D: TRBD2
size: NA
V: TRBV11-2
CDR3: CASSLARGGPDTQYF
DNA: TGTGCCAGCAGCTTAGCCCGGGGGGGCCCCGATACGCAGTATTTT

J: TRBJ2-2
length: 16
D: TRBD2
size: few
V: TRBV7-2
CDR3: CASSSQRGGHAGELFF
DNA: TGTGCCAGCAGCTCTCAGCGGGGGGGCCACGCCGGGGAGCTGTTTTTT

J: TRBJ2-7
length: 16
D: TRBD2
size: NA
V: TRBV4-1
CDR3: CASSLADSGGSYEQYF
DNA: TGCGCCAGCAGCCTCGCGGATAGCGGGGGGTCCTACGAGCAGTACTTC

J: TRBJ2-7
length: 13
D: NA
size: NA
V: TRBV29-1
CDR3: CSVALADSYEQYF
DNA: TGCAGCGTTGCACTAGCCGATTCCTACGAGCAGTACTTC

J: TRBJ2-7
length: 17
D: TRBD1
size: NA
V: TRBV6-1
CDR3: CASSDPWTGANSYEQYF
DNA: TGTGCCAGCAGTGACCCTTGGACAGGGGCGAATTCCTACGAGCAGTACTTC

J: TRBJ2-5
length: 14
D: NA
size: NA
V: TRBV29-1
CDR3: CSVAIQGRQETQYF
DNA: TGCAGCGTAGCAATTCAGGGTAGGCAAGAGACCCAGTACTTC

J: TRBJ2-1
length: 15
D: NA
size: NA
V: TRBV11-2
CDR3: CASSRQMVTYNEQFF
DNA: TGTGCCAGCAGCCGTCAGATGGTAACCTACAATGAGCAGTTCTTC

J: TRBJ2-1
length: 14
D: TRBD1
size: NA
V: TRBV29-1
CDR3: CSSLRGTGGNEQFF
DNA: TGCAGCTCCCTGCGCGGGACAGGGGGCAATGAGCAGTTCTTC

J: TRBJ1-2
length: 16
D: TRBD1
size: NA
V: TRBV7-2
CDR3: CASSLGTQGAGYGYTF
DNA: TGTGCCAGCAGCTTAGGGACCCAGGGGGCAGGCTATGGCTACACCTTC

J: TRBJ1-5
length: 14
D: NA
size: NA
V: TRBV7-9
CDR3: CASSRAPLFQPQHF
DNA: TGTGCCAGCAGCCGAGCCCCTTTATTTCAGCCCCAGCATTTT

J: TRBJ2-7
length: 15
D: NA
size: NA
V: TRBV6-1
CDR3: CASSEAVSASYEQYF
DNA: TGTGCCAGCAGTGAAGCTGTCTCAGCGTCCTACGAGCAGTACTTC

J: TRBJ2-3
length: 14
D: NA
size: once
V: TRBV6-5
CDR3: CAIRGGAGTDTQYF
DNA: TGTGCCATCCGAGGGGGGGCAGGCACAGATACGCAGTATTTT

J: TRBJ2-1
length: 13
D: NA
size: NA
V: TRBV5-1
CDR3: CASSLQGLNEQFF
DNA: TGCGCCAGCAGCTTACAGGGTTTAAATGAGCAGTTCTTC

J: TRBJ2-7
length: 14
D: TRBD2
size: NA
V: TRBV2
CDR3: CASSVGSGGLEQYF
DNA: TGTGCCAGCAGTGTTGGGTCGGGGGGGCTGGAGCAGTACTTC

J: TRBJ1-1
length: 13
D: NA
size: NA
V: TRBV9
CDR3: CASSGSMNTEAFF
DNA: TGTGCCAGCAGCGGATCTATGAACACTGAAGCTTTCTTT

J: TRBJ1-1
length: 14
D: TRBD1
size: NA
V: TRBV30
CDR3: CAWSRGLGNTEAFF
DNA: TGTGCCTGGAGCAGGGGGCTGGGGAACACTGAAGCTTTCTTT

J: TRBJ2-7
length: 12
D: NA
size: NA
V: TRBV11-2
CDR3: CASSSSAREQYF
DNA: TGTGCCAGCAGCTCCTCCGCGCGGGAGCAGTACTTC

J: TRBJ1-2
length: 12
D: NA
size: NA
V: TRBV4-1
CDR3: CASSQVSYGYTF
DNA: TGCGCCAGCAGCCAAGTCTCCTATGGCTACACCTTC

J: TRBJ1-1
length: 13
D: NA
size: NA
V: TRBV29-1
CDR3: CSVEGRGPNFAFF
DNA: TGCAGCGTTGAGGGGCGGGGGCCCAACTTCGCTTTCTTT

J: TRBJ2-6
length: 18
D: NA
size: NA
V: TRBV25-1
CDR3: CASSAHSFPSSGANVLTF
DNA: TGTGCCAGCAGTGCCCACAGTTTCCCCTCCTCTGGGGCCAACGTCCTGACTTTC

J: TRBJ2-3
length: 14
D: TRBD2
size: NA
V: TRBV6-5
CDR3: CASSYSGGADTQYF
DNA: TGTGCCAGCAGTTATAGCGGGGGAGCAGATACGCAGTATTTT

J: TRBJ2-7
length: 11
D: NA
size: NA
V: TRBV21-1
CDR3: CASTGPDEQYF
DNA: TGTGCCAGCACCGGTCCCGACGAGCAGTACTTC

J: TRBJ1-5
length: 15
D: NA
size: NA
V: TRBV6-5
CDR3: CASSPTVNSNQPQHF
DNA: TGTGCCAGCAGTCCGACAGTCAATAGCAATCAGCCCCAGCATTTT

J: TRBJ2-5
length: 15
D: TRBD2
size: once
V: TRBV5-4
CDR3: CASSPTPGGRETQYF
DNA: TGTGCCAGCAGCCCTACGCCGGGGGGGCGAGAGACCCAGTACTTC

J: TRBJ1-1
length: 13
D: NA
size: NA
V: TRBV27
CDR3: CASSLGGNTEAFF
DNA: TGTGCCAGCAGTTTGGGAGGGAACACTGAAGCTTTCTTT

J: TRBJ1-2
length: 13
D: NA
size: NA
V: TRBV6-6
CDR3: CASTPSDTLGYTF
DNA: TGTGCCAGCACCCCGTCCGACACCCTTGGCTACACCTTC

J: TRBJ2-1
length: 14
D: TRBD1
size: NA
V: TRBV19
CDR3: CASKPSTGGGEQFF
DNA: TGTGCCAGCAAACCGAGTACAGGGGGCGGTGAGCAGTTCTTC

J: TRBJ1-5
length: 16
D: TRBD1
size: NA
V: TRBV29-1
CDR3: CSVQDPGQGAGQPQHF
DNA: TGCAGCGTGCAAGATCCGGGACAGGGGGCGGGTCAGCCCCAGCATTTT

J: TRBJ2-5
length: 13
D: TRBD1
size: NA
V: TRBV6-5
CDR3: CASSYRTGITQYF
DNA: TGTGCCAGCAGTTACCGGACAGGAATCACCCAGTACTTC